What follows are 6 T cell receptor beta chains derived from one specimen sequenced in a study of shared clonotypes between healthy human individuals. Cells designated naive CD8 were CD45RO-negative and were positively selected for CCR7, with terminally differentiated effector memory CD45RA+ cells excluded. Profiled with immunoSEQ multiplex PCR; TCRdb holds only in-frame clones, not every one. The sample lists about 1,900,000 clones, over 85% occurring once. Sequencing used naive CD8+ T cells sorted from blood. The receptors were sampled from a man younger than 35 in good health.

The CDR3 is CASSQDSRDEQFF. The CDR3 DNA is TGCGCCAGCAGCCAAGATAGTAGGGATGAGCAGTTCTTC. This chain uses TRBV4-3 with TRBJ2-1; D is unresolved. This CDR3 is built from 13 residues. V lost 0 bases, J lost 8 bases, and 8 bases lay in between. In germline, CDR1 is LGHNA, CDR2 YSLEER.

In its sample, this clone was seen once. The rearrangement links TRBV7-9 to TRBJ2-7, with TRBD1 matching 8 bases. This CDR3 contains 14 residues. Germline-derived CDR1 and CDR2 are SEHNR and FQNEAQ (reference sequence). The V and J ends lost 3 bases and 4 bases, in that order; junction bases with no gene match: 5. CDR3 DNA sequence: TGTGCCAGCAGCTTTGAGACAGGGGAGTACGAGCAGTACTTC. Its translation: CASSFETGEYEQYF.

Points on this clone: The same CDR3 can be traced to other DNA sequences in this sample. The CDR3 sequence: CASSLGLRNTGELFF. CDR3 bases: TGTGCCAGCAGCTTAGGGCTGCGAAACACCGGGGAGCTGTTTTTT. This sequence joins TRBV13 and TRBJ2-2; D gene uncertain. Trimming shortened V by 0 bases and J by 2 bases, and 7 bases separated the two germline ends. CDR3 length equals 15 residues. The germline CDR1 and CDR2 sequences are PRHDT and FYEKMQ (reference sequence).

The V and J genes are TRBV6-1 and TRBJ1-1; no clear D. Deletions cut 2 bases from V and 5 bases from J, with 12 bases between. Per germline, CDR1 MNHNS and CDR2 SASEGT. The CDR3 loop spans 14 amino acids. As DNA, the CDR3 is TGTGCCAGCAGTGAACGTGAGAGTTGGACTGAAGCTTTCTTT. Protein product: CASSERESWTEAFF.

The CDR3 nucleotides are TGTGCCAGTAGTATAGTACCGGGTCCGCGCCAGCATTTT. This sequence encodes CASSIVPGPRQHF. The chain couples TRBV19 to TRBJ1-5; D is uncertain. Trimming removed 1 base at V and 12 bases at J, with 13 bases between. Germline V gene sequence: CDR1 LNHDA, CDR2 SQIVND (reference sequence). The CDR3 covers 13 residues.

The DNA for the CDR3 is TGTGCCAGCACACCGGGGGGCCGGGAGCAGTACTTC. This encodes CASTPGGREQYF. V usage is TRBV28 and J usage is TRBJ2-7; tentative D call: TRBD2 (7 bases). Germline CDR1 MDHEN, CDR2 SYDVKM. This CDR3 is built from 12 residues. Trimming removed 7 bases from V and 7 bases from J, with 14 bases in between.